The sample holds one count of the clone carrying this T cell receptor beta chain. Its antigen is not known. The CDR3 is made up of 15 amino acids. The sample comes from a study of cytomegalovirus exposure and HLA in healthy donors. Turning to the study itself: Among about 380 genotyped donors, about 85% fell in the Caucasian-associated ancestry cluster. Study results and limitations: Later analysis found that TCR beta chains associated with HLA were more clonally expanded than other, equally common chains. Certain indistinguishable V segments, among them TRBV6-2 and TRBV6-3, were excluded.

Vbeta (60) and Jbeta (13) primers were used in the PCR. The protocol was immunoSEQ multiplex PCR, while the TCRdb copy is restricted to in-frame clones and leaves out a portion. Of about 120,000 clones detected, roughly three quarters appear once; the ten largest clones hold roughly a tenth. This sequence originates from a man younger than 40 in good health and CMV-seropositive. This chain uses TRBV21-1 with TRBJ2-7; the table's D call, TRBD2, was not checked against the DNA. TRBV21-1 is recorded as a pseudogene. Sequenced input: PBMCs. This CDR3 is CASNPTSGISYEQYF. The CDR3 DNA follows: TGTGCCAGCAACCCGACTAGCGGGATAAGCTACGAGCAGTACTTC.